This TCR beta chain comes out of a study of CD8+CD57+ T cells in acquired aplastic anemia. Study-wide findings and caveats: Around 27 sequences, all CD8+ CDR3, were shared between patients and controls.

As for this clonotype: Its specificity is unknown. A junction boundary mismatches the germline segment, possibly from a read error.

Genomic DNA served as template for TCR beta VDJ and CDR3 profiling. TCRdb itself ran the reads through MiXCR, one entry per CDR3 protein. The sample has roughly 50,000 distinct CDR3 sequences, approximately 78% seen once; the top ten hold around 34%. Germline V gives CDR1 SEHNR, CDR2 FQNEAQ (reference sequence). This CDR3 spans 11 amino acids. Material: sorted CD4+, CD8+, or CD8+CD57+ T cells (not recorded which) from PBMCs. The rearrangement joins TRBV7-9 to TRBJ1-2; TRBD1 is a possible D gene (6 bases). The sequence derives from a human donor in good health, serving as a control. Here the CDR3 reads CASLAGGRYTF. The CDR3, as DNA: TGCGCCAGCCTTGCGGGGGGCCGCTACACCTTC.